This T cell receptor beta chain was retrieved from a study of T cells after yellow fever vaccination. UMIs and a universal primer site were added when TCR cDNA was made by 5'RACE template switching. MiXCR, run by TCRdb on the 5' RACE reads, gives a single entry per CDR3 protein. The sample yields around 310,000 distinct CDR3 sequences, under 5% seen once. This clonotype has at least ten counts. Its antigen is undetermined. Regarding the study as a whole: A limited proportion of clonotypes was detected within both the CD4 and CD8 compartments.

CDR1 and CDR2 from the germline V gene are LGHDT and YNNKEL (reference sequence). V shed 3 bases and J shed 8 bases, with 11 bases lying between them. The CDR3 loop spans 14 amino acids. The chain has TRBV3-1 and TRBJ1-6; D may be TRBD1 (5 bases). Sequenced material: PBMCs, taken 5 days after the yellow fever booster vaccination. The clonotype was recovered from a man between 18 and 29 years old who received the YFV17D yellow fever vaccine. In nucleotides, the CDR3 is TGTGCCAGCAGCCAGGTGACAGCCGATTCACCCCTCCACTTT. Translated: CASSQVTADSPLHF.